Sequencing of this T cell receptor (beta chain) was carried out in a study of blood T cell repertoires in COVID-19 (dated by TCRdb to 2018 to 2021). As for the study more broadly: Samples covering the acute and convalescent phases of COVID-19 were provided by collaborators in the United States, Italy and Spain. The prospective study material was composed of cDNA or gDNA derived from T cells, B-cell-depleted T cells, or PBMCs. Subjects who had been exposed to COVID-19, were actively infected with it, or had recovered from it provided the deeply sampled blood TCRbeta repertoires that made up the dataset. A freely available public database, intended as a resource for researchers studying the immune response to SARS-CoV-2, is where the repertoires were released. The samples were drawn from the first 160 participants of the ongoing ImmuneRACE study and from 950 to 1,500 subjects provided by 6 global collaborators. The sample metadata nearly always contained a de-identified subject ID, COVID-19 status, age in years and sex. Where available, HLA class I and class II types were obtained from metadata supplied by the sample provider rather than from assay-based typing. Broader findings and caveats from the paper: The quantity of clinical and demographic metadata differed by source and by participant and was supplied without curation.

This clone was detected only a few times. There is no known antigen for this receptor. No clone much larger than this one lies a single base away; base qualities are absent. From cysteine to phenylalanine, the CDR3 is 13 amino acids long. Only the CDR3 portion is preserved as DNA: 39 bases, with reading frame beginning at the first base. CDR1 KGHSH and CDR2 LQKENI are derived from the germline V gene. Between the V and J ends, shortened by 5 bases and 7 bases respectively, the junction contains 12 bases. The immunoSEQ Assay, a bias-controlled multiplex PCR, was used to amplify TCRbeta CDR3 regions from genomic DNA. The paper's data handling went like this. The number of nucleated cells in each sample was estimated from the amplification of reference gene primers within the assay. To quantify the absolute abundance of each unique TCRbeta CDR3 rearrangement, sequence reads were collapsed and filtered. For each sample, productive Simpson clonality was calculated as the square root of Simpson's diversity index across productive rearrangements. TCRdb provides this immuneACCESS table in a form limited to in-frame rearrangements. Some clones are lacking; in checked studies, under half of them reflect an unresolved V gene, and why the rest are absent is not known. For V, J and clone size, that table is used; D and trimming come from the DNA. Within this sample are about 110,000 clones, with 82% of them counted one time only. The top ten clones comprise 6.5% to 10% of the sample.

Collaborating institutions collected whole blood in K2EDTA tubes following their own protocols. Collaborator samples were shipped for TCRbeta analysis as frozen whole blood, isolated PBMCs, or DNA extracted from either sample type. The chain employs TRBV18 and TRBJ1-5, with a weak D call of TRBD1 (5 bases match). The sequencing input was peripheral blood. This TCR was sampled from a man between 65 and 79 years old with acute or convalescent COVID-19. The nucleotide sequence reads as follows: TGTGCCAGCTCATCCGGGACTGAGCAGCCCCAGCATTTT. Its translation reads: CASSSGTEQPQHF.